This entry concerns a single TCR beta chain. From germline, CDR1 is ENHRY and CDR2 SYGVKD. V was clipped by 6 bases and J by 5 bases; unmatched bases: 10. CDR3 length: 16 amino acids. The sample is drawn from a study of blood T cell repertoires in COVID-19. Per the study methods: Reference gene primers were amplified, and this amplification served to estimate nucleated cell counts. Using immunoSEQ multiplex PCR, the repertoire was profiled, and TCRdb retains in-frame clones only, with some absent. D and trimming come from the DNA, and the V and J calls and clone size come from that table. Here the sample spans 300,000 to 400,000 clones, roughly 90% being singletons.

The TCR sequence derives from a man aged 55 to 70 who had recovered from COVID-19. Material: PBMCs or T cells enriched from blood (not recorded which). This chain connects TRBV10-3 to TRBJ2-1; 10 bases match TRBD1. CDR3 bases: TGTGCCATCAGCTACCGGGACAGGGGTTCTGACAATGAGCAGTTCTTC. Amino acid sequence: CAISYRDRGSDNEQFF.